Each of the 15 T cell receptor beta chains below was sequenced from the same sample in a study of blood T cell repertoires in COVID-19. Measured with immunoSEQ multiplex PCR; TCRdb has only the in-frame clones, and not every one. This sample yields hundreds of thousands of clones, of which approximately 90% are seen a single time; 6% to 6.5% belongs to the top ten. Sequencing input: peripheral blood. The receptor set was obtained from a young woman with COVID-19, enrolled during active disease.

This clone was seen a single time. This rearrangement joins TRBV12-5 to TRBJ2-1; D might be TRBD1 (6 bases). The CDR3 covers 16 residues. Per the germline V gene, CDR1 is LGHNT and CDR2 is FRNRAP. V lost 5 bases and J 5 bases, leaving 19 bases between the germline ends. CDR3 loop: CASGTRTVEPHNEQFF. The CDR3 bases are TGTGCTAGTGGTACAAGGACAGTAGAACCCCACAATGAGCAGTTCTTC.

V and J are TRBV5-1 and TRBJ2-3; 9 bases map to TRBD1. Germline V gene lookup returns CDR1 SGHRS and CDR2 YFSETQ. Trimming removed 4 bases from V and 4 bases from J; junction bases left unmatched: 7. The CDR3 extends over 15 amino acids. The CDR3 coding sequence is TGCGCCAGCAGCCCCGGACAGGGGCTACCAGATACGCAGTATTTT. Protein product: CASSPGQGLPDTQYF.

The genes are TRBV11-2 and TRBJ2-5; TRBD2 matches 8 bases. Germline assignment: CDR1 SGHAT and CDR2 FQNNGV. The CDR3 totals 16 residues. The junction had 7 bases not matched to a gene; V was cut back by 3 bases and J by 1 base. CDR3 bases: TGTGCCAGCAGCTTTGGGAGGACTAGCCTCCAAGAGACCCAGTACTTC. Amino acids: CASSFGRTSLQETQYF.

This chain uses TRBV2 with TRBJ2-7, with 11 bases that match TRBD1. The CDR3 runs to 13 residues. CDR1 is SNHLY and CDR2 is FYNNEI in the germline V gene. J lost 5 bases, V lost 6 bases, and 3 bases had no gene match. The DNA of the CDR3 is TGTGCCAGCAGCAGGGACAGGGGGAACGAGCAGTACTTC. This translates into CASSRDRGNEQYF.

The gene calls are TRBV5-1 and TRBJ1-6, with TRBD1 as a possible D gene (5 bases). Germline-derived CDR1 and CDR2 are SGHRS and YFSETQ. Trimming removed 0 bases at V and 7 bases at J, with 8 bases between. This CDR3 comprises 14 residues. The CDR3 DNA reads as TGCGCCAGCAGCTTGGACAGGAGAAATTCACCCCTCCACTTT. Its translation is CASSLDRRNSPLHF. The variable domain in full, with the rest retrieved from reference TRBV5-1 and TRBJ1-6, is KAGVTQTPRYLIKTRGQQVTLSCSPISGHRSVSWYQQTPGQGLQFLFEYFSETQRNKGNFPGRFSGRQFSNSRSEMNVSTLELGDSALYLCASSLDRRNSPLHFGNGTRLTVT.

V and J are TRBV10-3 and TRBJ2-5; 14 bases align to TRBD2. Germline lookup yields CDR1 ENHRY and CDR2 SYGVKD. V was pared by 10 bases and J by 5 bases, with 6 bases of the junction left unmatched. There are 14 residues in the CDR3. The DNA of the CDR3 is TGTGCCACGGGACTAGCGGGAGCTCATGAGACCCAGTACTTC. Its translation: CATGLAGAHETQYF.

The rearrangement links TRBV7-2 to TRBJ2-3; tentatively, D is TRBD1 (5 bases). V lost 5 bases, J lost 2 bases, and 17 bases lay in between. The CDR3 totals 16 residues. The germline V gene encodes CDR1 SGHTA and CDR2 FQGNSA. The CDR3 DNA follows: TGTGCCAGCAGCCACCCGCGATGGGGCGACACAGATACGCAGTATTTT. It encodes CASSHPRWGDTDTQYF.

V usage is TRBV19 and J usage is TRBJ2-4, with 12 bases identical to TRBD2. Germline values: CDR1 LNHDA, CDR2 SQIVND (reference sequence). V lost 0 bases to trimming and J lost 4 bases; unmatched junction nucleotides: 4. CDR3 length equals 17 residues. In DNA, the CDR3 is TGTGCCAGTAGTATAGATCCCCTAGCGGGAGGGAAAAACATTCAGTACTTC. The encoded protein is CASSIDPLAGGKNIQYF.

The chain combines TRBV19 with TRBJ1-3; D uncertain. Trimming shortened V by 6 bases and J by 4 bases, and 4 bases separated the two germline ends. CDR3 length: 11 residues. Looked up from germline, CDR1 is LNHDA and CDR2 is SQIVND (reference sequence). For the CDR3, the DNA is TGTGCCAGTAGGGGCGGAAACACCATATATTTT. It codes for CASRGGNTIYF.

The chain joins TRBV10-3 to TRBJ1-1; TRBD1 might be the D (5 bases). The CDR3 extends over 12 amino acids. In germline, CDR1 is ENHRY, CDR2 SYGVKD. V lost 6 bases, J lost 4 bases, and 9 bases lay in between. CDR3: CAIRAGSTEAFF. CDR3 sequence (DNA): TGTGCCATCAGGGCAGGGTCCACTGAAGCTTTCTTT.

The CDR3 protein is CASSFAGGGETQYF. The CDR3 bases are TGTGCCAGCAGCTTTGCGGGGGGCGGAGAGACCCAGTACTTC. The chain uses TRBV7-8 and TRBJ2-5; 8 bases match TRBD2. Trimming cost V 3 bases and J 4 bases; bases outside gene matches: 4. The V gene's germline CDR1 is SGHVS and CDR2 FQNEAQ. The CDR3 loop spans 14 amino acids.

Regarding this clone: The junction does not match germline at one end; this may be a read error. This chain joins TRBV7-7 and TRBJ2-5; 9 bases are shared with TRBD1. CDR3 length: 16 residues. Germline loops: CDR1 SSHAT, CDR2 FNYEAQ (reference sequence). CDR3: CASSFGTGNHGETQYF. CDR3 DNA: TGTGCTAGCAGCTTCGGGACAGGGAATCATGGGGAGACCCAGTACTTC.

The rearrangement uses TRBV28 and TRBJ2-7, with 9 nucleotides matching TRBD1. Germline V gene sequence: CDR1 MDHEN, CDR2 SYDVKM. The CDR3 extends over 13 amino acids. V gave up 6 bases and J gave up 3 bases; unmatched junction bases: 3. The CDR3 spells CASRGTGNYEQYF. The DNA for the CDR3 is TGTGCCAGCAGAGGGACAGGGAACTACGAGCAGTACTTC.

The chain has TRBV13 and TRBJ1-6; D ambiguous. V lost 2 bases to trimming and J lost 9 bases, with 8 bases between them. The CDR3 is 13 residues long. Germline values: CDR1 PRHDT, CDR2 FYEKMQ (reference sequence). The CDR3 DNA sequence: TGTGCCAGCAGCTTAATGGCGGGTTCACCCCTCCACTTT. Amino acid sequence: CASSLMAGSPLHF. The full variable domain, with the rest looked up from reference TRBV13 and TRBJ1-6, is AAGVIQSPRHLIKEKRETATLKCYPIPRHDTVYWYQQGPGQDPQFLISFYEKMQSDKGSIPDRFSAQQFSDYHSELNMSSLELGDSALYFCASSLMAGSPLHFGNGTRLTVT.

This clone turned up a few times. V is TRBV4-3 and J is TRBJ2-2; TRBD1 aligns across 7 bases. The CDR3 length is 15 residues. CDR1 LGHNA and CDR2 YSLEER come from the germline V gene. Trimming took 4 bases from V and 4 from J; bases not matched to a gene: 6. CDR3 sequence (DNA): TGCGCCAGCAGCCCGGACAGGACAATCACCGGGGAGCTGTTTTTT. As protein: CASSPDRTITGELFF.